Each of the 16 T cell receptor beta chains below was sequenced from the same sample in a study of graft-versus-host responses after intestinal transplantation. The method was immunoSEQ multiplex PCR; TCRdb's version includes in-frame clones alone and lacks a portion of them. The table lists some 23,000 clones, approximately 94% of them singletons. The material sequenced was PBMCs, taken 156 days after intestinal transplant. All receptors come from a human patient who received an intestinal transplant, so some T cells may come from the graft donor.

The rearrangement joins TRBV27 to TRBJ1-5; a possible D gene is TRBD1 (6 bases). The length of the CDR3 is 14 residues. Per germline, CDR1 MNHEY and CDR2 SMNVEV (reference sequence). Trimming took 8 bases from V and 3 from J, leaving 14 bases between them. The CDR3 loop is CASGDITHNQPQHF. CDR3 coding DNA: TGTGCCAGCGGGGACATAACACACAATCAGCCCCAGCATTTT.

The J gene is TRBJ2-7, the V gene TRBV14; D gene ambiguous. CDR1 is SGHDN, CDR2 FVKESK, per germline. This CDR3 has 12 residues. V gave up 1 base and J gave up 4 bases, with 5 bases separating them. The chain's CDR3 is CASSQVRYEQYF. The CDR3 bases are TGTGCCAGCAGCCAAGTACGGTACGAGCAGTACTTC.

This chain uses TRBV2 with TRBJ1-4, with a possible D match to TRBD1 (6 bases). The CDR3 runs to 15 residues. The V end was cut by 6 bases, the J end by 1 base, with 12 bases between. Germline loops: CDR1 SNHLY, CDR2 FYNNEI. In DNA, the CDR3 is TGTGCCAGCAGCCAATTACAGGGAACTAATGAAAAACTGTTTTTT. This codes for CASSQLQGTNEKLFF.

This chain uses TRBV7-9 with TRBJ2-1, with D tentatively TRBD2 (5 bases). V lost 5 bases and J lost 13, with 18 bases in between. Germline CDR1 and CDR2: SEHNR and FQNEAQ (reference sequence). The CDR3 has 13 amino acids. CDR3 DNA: TGTGCCAGCAGCCAACCTATCCGGGAAGACCAGTTCTTC. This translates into CASSQPIREDQFF.

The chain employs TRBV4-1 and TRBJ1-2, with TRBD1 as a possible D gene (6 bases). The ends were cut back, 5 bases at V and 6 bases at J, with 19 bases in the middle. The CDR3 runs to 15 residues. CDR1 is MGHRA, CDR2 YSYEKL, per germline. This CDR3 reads CASSGLWGWGHGYTF. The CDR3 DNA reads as TGCGCCAGCAGCGGGCTTTGGGGGTGGGGGCATGGCTACACCTTC.

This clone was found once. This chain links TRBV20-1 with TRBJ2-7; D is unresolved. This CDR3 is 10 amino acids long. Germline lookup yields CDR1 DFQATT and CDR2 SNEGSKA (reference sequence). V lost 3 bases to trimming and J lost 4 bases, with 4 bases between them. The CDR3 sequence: CSARGYEQYF. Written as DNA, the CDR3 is TGCAGTGCTAGGGGTTACGAGCAGTACTTC.

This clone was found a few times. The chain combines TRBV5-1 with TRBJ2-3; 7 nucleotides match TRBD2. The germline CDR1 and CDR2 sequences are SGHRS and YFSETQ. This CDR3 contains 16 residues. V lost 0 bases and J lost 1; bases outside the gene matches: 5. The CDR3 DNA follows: TGCGCCAGCAGCTTGGGGGGCGGGAGACGCACAGATACGCAGTATTTT. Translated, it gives CASSLGGGRRTDTQYF.

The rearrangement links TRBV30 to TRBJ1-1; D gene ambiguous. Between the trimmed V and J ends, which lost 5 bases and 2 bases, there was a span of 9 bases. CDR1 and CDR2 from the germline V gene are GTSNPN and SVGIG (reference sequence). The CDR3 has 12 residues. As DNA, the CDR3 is TGTGCCTGGGGTGGACTCAACACTGAAGCTTTCTTT. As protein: CAWGGLNTEAFF.

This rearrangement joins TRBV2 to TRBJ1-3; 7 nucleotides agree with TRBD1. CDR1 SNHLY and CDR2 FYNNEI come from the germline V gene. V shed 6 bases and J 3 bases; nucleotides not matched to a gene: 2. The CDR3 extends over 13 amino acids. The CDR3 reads CASRTGFGNTIYF. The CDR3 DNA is TGTGCCAGCAGGACAGGGTTTGGAAACACCATATATTTT.

CDR3 sequence: CATATSGTTDTQYF. CDR3 sequence (DNA): TGTGCCACTGCGACTAGCGGGACGACAGATACGCAGTATTTT. V and J are TRBV6-4 and TRBJ2-3; 11 bases align to TRBD2. Trimming cost V 10 bases and J 3 bases; bases outside gene matches: 6. From germline, CDR1 is MRHNA and CDR2 SNTAGT. This CDR3 comprises 14 residues.

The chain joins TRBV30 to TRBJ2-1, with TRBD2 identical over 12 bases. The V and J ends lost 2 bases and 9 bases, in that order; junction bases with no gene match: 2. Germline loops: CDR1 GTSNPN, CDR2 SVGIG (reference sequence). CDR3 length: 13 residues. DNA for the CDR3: TGTGCCTGGAGTAAGGGACTAGCGGGTGAGCAGTTCTTC. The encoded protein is CAWSKGLAGEQFF.

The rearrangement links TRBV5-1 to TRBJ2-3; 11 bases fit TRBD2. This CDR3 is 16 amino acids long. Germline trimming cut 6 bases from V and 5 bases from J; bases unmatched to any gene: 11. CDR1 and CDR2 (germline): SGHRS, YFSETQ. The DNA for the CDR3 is TGCGCCAGCAAGGTGGTACTAGCGGGAGAGGGAGATACGCAGTATTTT. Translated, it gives CASKVVLAGEGDTQYF.

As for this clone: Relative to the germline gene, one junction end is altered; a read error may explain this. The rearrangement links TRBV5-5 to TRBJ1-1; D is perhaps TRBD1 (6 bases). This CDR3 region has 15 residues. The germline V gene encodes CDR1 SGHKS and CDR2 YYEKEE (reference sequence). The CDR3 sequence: CTSSLGGAGNTEAFF. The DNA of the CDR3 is TGTACCAGCAGCTTGGGGGGCGCTGGGAACACTGAAGCTTTCTTT.

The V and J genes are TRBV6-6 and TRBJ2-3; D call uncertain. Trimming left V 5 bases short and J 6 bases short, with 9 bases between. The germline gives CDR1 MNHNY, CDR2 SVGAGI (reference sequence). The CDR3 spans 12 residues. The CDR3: CASSTRSDTQYF. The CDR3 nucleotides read TGTGCCAGCAGTACCCGATCGGATACGCAGTATTTT.

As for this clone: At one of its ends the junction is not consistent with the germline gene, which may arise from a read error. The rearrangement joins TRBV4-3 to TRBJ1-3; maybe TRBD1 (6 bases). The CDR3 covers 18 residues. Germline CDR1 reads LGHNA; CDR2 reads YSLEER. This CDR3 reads CAGSQGRNRVAAGNTIYF. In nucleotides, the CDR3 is TGCGCCGGCAGCCAAGGACGAAACAGGGTAGCCGCGGGAAACACCATATATTTT.

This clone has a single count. The CDR3 DNA sequence: TGTGCCACCAGCAGAGATCTGGGGACAGGGTACAATCAGCCCCAGCATTTT. Translating gives CATSRDLGTGYNQPQHF. The chain recombines TRBV15 with TRBJ1-5; TRBD1 matches at 9 bases. Germline V gene data show CDR1 as LNHNV and CDR2 as YYDKDF (reference sequence). The CDR3 sequence is 17 residues long. The V and J ends lost 0 bases and 3 bases, in that order; junction bases with no gene match: 6.